The clone carrying this T cell receptor beta chain appeared a few times. Its antigen is not identified. The entry originates in a study of shared clonotypes between healthy human individuals. In the study overall: Serving as donors were a couple of women and three men, whose ages spanned 18 to 49. Study-wide findings and caveats: Sharing of clonotypes among donors was expected to vary with sequencing depth.

Data came from immunoSEQ multiplex PCR; TCRdb stores just in-frame clones and leaves some out. Found here are 950,000 to 1,100,000 clones, around 74% of them singletons; the top ten hold approximately 1.5%. The CD4+ fraction was divided into a CD45RA+ naive subset and a CD45RA-negative memory subset. The sequence came from a man younger than 35 in good health. Specimen: memory CD4+ T cells sorted from blood. As to subset: CD45RA-negative fraction.

CDR3 nucleotide sequence: TGTGCCAGTAGTCTCTCTGGGGCCAACGTCCTGACTTTC. The encoded protein is CASSLSGANVLTF. J is TRBJ2-6 and V is TRBV19; no definite D call. CDR1 is LNHDA, CDR2 SQIVND, per germline (reference sequence). The V end was cut by 5 bases, the J end by 0 bases, with 2 bases between. The CDR3 has 13 amino acids.